A selection of T cell receptor beta chains follows, all from one sample in a study of OX40 agonist ivuxolimab in advanced cancers. Clones were read by immunoSEQ multiplex PCR, and TCRdb kept only the in-frame ones, dropping some. Of about 78,000 clones in the sample, approximately 80% were seen once. The material was CD4+ or CD8+ T cells sorted from blood, obtained in a trial of the OX40 agonist ivuxolimab. Source of these receptors: an adult with an advanced solid tumor such as melanoma, head and neck, liver or kidney cancer. Each CDR3 is given with its conserved first and last residue. The D gene is left open where the match is weak. Clone size is stated in some rows and not others, as once, few, many or a class when expanded.

>TRBJ2-1|.|.|TRBV27
TGTGCCAGCAGCGGGGGAGGAACCTACAATGAGCAGTTCTTC
CASSGGGTYNEQFF
>TRBJ2-7|.|.|TRBV6-6
TGTGCCAGCAGTTACGAAGCCTACGAGCAGTACTTC
CASSYEAYEQYF
>TRBJ1-5|.|.|TRBV29-1
TGCAGCGTTGAAGGGACAGAGAATCAGCCCCAGCATTTT
CSVEGTENQPQHF
>TRBJ2-5|.|TRBD2|TRBV19
TGTGCCAGTAGTATCTTAGGAGCGGGGGCAGAGACCCAGTACTTC
CASSILGAGAETQYF
>TRBJ1-2|.|.|TRBV7-9
TGTGCCAGCAGCTTTCCGGGCATGGAGGGCTACACCTTC
CASSFPGMEGYTF
>TRBJ1-1|.|TRBD1|TRBV30
TGTGCCTGGAGTGGACAGGGTGGCTCTGAAGCTTTCTTT
CAWSGQGGSEAFF
>TRBJ2-4|.|TRBD1|TRBV5-5
TGTGCCAGCAGCCCCCGGACAGGGGCCGAAAACATTCAGTACTTC
CASSPRTGAENIQYF
>TRBJ2-3|many|.|TRBV28
TGTGCCAGCAGTTTATGGGGAAACACAGATACGCAGTATTTT
CASSLWGNTDTQYF
>TRBJ2-3|few|.|TRBV19
TGTGCCAGTAGTATGAACAGGGTCTTAACAGATACGCAGTATTTT
CASSMNRVLTDTQYF
>TRBJ1-5|.|TRBD1|TRBV7-2
TGTGCCAGCAGCTCGGACAGGTATCAGCCCCAGCATTTT
CASSSDRYQPQHF
>TRBJ2-7|.|TRBD1|TRBV30
TGTGCCTCGGTAGACAGGGGTACGGAGCAGTACTTC
CASVDRGTEQYF
>TRBJ1-2|once|.|TRBV9
.
CASSVGGGSVGTF
>TRBJ2-3|.|.|TRBV2
TGTGCCAGCAGTGAATTTAGCCGCACAGATACGCAGTATTTT
CASSEFSRTDTQYF
>TRBJ2-3|.|TRBD1|TRBV10-3
TGTGCCATCGGACAGGGCGGAGATACGCAGTATTTT
CAIGQGGDTQYF
>TRBJ2-1|.|.|TRBV28
TGTGCCAGCAGCCTTTGGAGAGGTGAGCAGTTCTTC
CASSLWRGEQFF
>TRBJ2-4|.|.|TRBV5-6
TGTGCCAGCAGCTTCGCAGGCCCAGCCAAAAACATTCAGTACTTC
CASSFAGPAKNIQYF
>TRBJ1-2|.|.|TRBV21-1
TGTGCCAGCAGCGCACATCGGGTCGGCTACACCTTC
CASSAHRVGYTF
>TRBJ1-3|.|TRBD1|TRBV9
TGTGCCAGCAGGAGGGGCAGGGGGTCCGGAAACACCATATATTTT
CASRRGRGSGNTIYF
>TRBJ1-2|.|.|TRBV7-9
TGTGCCAGCAGCTTATCGACCCTGAACTATGGCTACACCTTC
CASSLSTLNYGYTF
>TRBJ2-1|.|.|TRBV15
TGTGCCACCAGCAGGGGCGTTCTCTACAATGAGCAGTTCTTC
CATSRGVLYNEQFF
>TRBJ1-3|.|.|TRBV18
TGTGCCAGCGCAGGGGACCACTCTGGAAACACCATATATTTT
CASAGDHSGNTIYF
>TRBJ2-3|.|TRBD2|TRBV9
TGTGCCAGCAGCAGACAAGCGGGAGGGCATAAAGATACGCAGTATTTT
CASSRQAGGHKDTQYF
>TRBJ1-1|.|.|TRBV29-1
TGCAGCGTCACCGACTGGGACCCCCGAGAGGCTGAAGCTTTCTTT
CSVTDWDPREAEAFF
>TRBJ2-7|.|.|TRBV5-1
TGCGCCAGCAGCCAACAGGGCGGTCTGGGAGCCGACGAGCAGTACTTC
CASSQQGGLGADEQYF
>TRBJ1-3|few|TRBD1|TRBV5-1
TGCGCCAGCAGCCTCACAGGGGGTGCGCGTGGAAACACCATATATTTT
CASSLTGGARGNTIYF
>TRBJ2-3|few|.|TRBV28
TGTGCCAGCCTGCCGCCGACATTCACAGATACGCAGTATTTT
CASLPPTFTDTQYF
>TRBJ1-1|.|.|TRBV18
TGTGCCAGCTCACCACCTAACAGCCGAAACACTGAAGCTTTCTTT
CASSPPNSRNTEAFF
>TRBJ1-1|few|.|TRBV28
TGTGCCAGCAGCCGTCACAGGTTATACACTGAAGCTTTCTTT
CASSRHRLYTEAFF
>TRBJ2-1|.|TRBD1|TRBV5-1
TGCGCCAGCCTGAGGGACAGTTTATCCAATGAGCAGTTCTTC
CASLRDSLSNEQFF
>TRBJ2-5|.|.|TRBV9
TGTGCCAGCAGCGTAGTAGGGGAAGAGACCCAGTACTTC
CASSVVGEETQYF
>TRBJ2-1|.|.|TRBV7-2
TGTGCCAGCAGCCCGTACAACTACAATGAGCAGTTCTTC
CASSPYNYNEQFF
>TRBJ1-1|once|.|TRBV5-6
TGTGCCAGCAGCTTGTTCCAAGACAGGAGTGTTGGAGCTTTCTTT
CASSLFQDRSVGAFF
>TRBJ1-2|.|.|TRBV14
TGTGCCAGCAGCCAAGGAACTAACTATGGCTACACCTTC
CASSQGTNYGYTF
>TRBJ2-2|.|.|TRBV18
TGTGCCAGCTCACCGGGGGAACCCGGGGAGCTGTTTTTT
CASSPGEPGELFF
>TRBJ2-7|.|.|TRBV5-1
TGCGCCAGCTCCGACTTGTACGAGCAGTACTTC
CASSDLYEQYF
>TRBJ2-7|.|.|TRBV6-6
TGTGCCAGCAGTGAGGTGGGAGGATTATACGAGCAGTACTTC
CASSEVGGLYEQYF
>TRBJ1-4|.|.|TRBV7-2
TGTGCCAGCAGCTTAAGGGTTTTTGATGAAAAACTGTTTTTT
CASSLRVFDEKLFF
>TRBJ1-3|.|.|TRBV5-1
TGCGCCAGCAGCCCCGCGGGGGAATCTGGAAACACCATATATTTT
CASSPAGESGNTIYF
>TRBJ2-1|.|TRBD2|TRBV7-9
TGTGCCAGCAGCGGCCTAGCGGGGTTCAATGAGCAGTTCTTC
CASSGLAGFNEQFF
>TRBJ1-1|.|.|TRBV5-1
TGCGCCAGCAGCTTGATAGGTGGGGGCCCAAACACTGAAGCTTTCTTT
CASSLIGGGPNTEAFF
>TRBJ1-4|.|.|TRBV27
TGTGCCAGCAGATCAAACAGGAGGTTATTCGAAAAACTGTTTTTT
CASRSNRRLFEKLFF
>TRBJ1-2|.|TRBD1|TRBV4-1
TGCGCCAGCAGCCAATGGACAGGGGGCTATGGCTACACCTTC
CASSQWTGGYGYTF
>TRBJ2-7|.|.|TRBV7-8
TGTGCCAGCAGCTTAATGAACAGGGGAGGGGGCGAGCAGTACTTC
CASSLMNRGGGEQYF
>TRBJ1-1|.|.|TRBV11-2
TGTGCCAGCAGCTCGCAGGCGGTGGTTGAAGCTTTCTTT
CASSSQAVVEAFF
>TRBJ1-4|.|.|TRBV11-2
TGTGCCAGCAGCTTAGCCGGGACACTAGGAAAACTGTTTTTT
CASSLAGTLGKLFF